Presented here are 7 T cell receptor beta chains from one specimen sequenced in a study of TIL therapy for anti-PD-1-resistant metastatic lung cancer. The libraries were made with immunoSEQ v3. Some clones are missing from TCRdb's copy, which holds only in-frame ones; the method was immunoSEQ multiplex PCR. The sample has roughly 26,000 clones; around 70% are singletons. Noted time point: pre-treatment sample, taken before nivolumab and TIL therapy. Tumor tissue came from excised metastases, mostly pleural nodules or supraclavicular lymph nodes. Sequenced here: tumor tissue, sampled at baseline. The receptors were gathered from a person aged 25-80 years with non-small cell lung cancer.

The J gene is TRBJ1-1, the V gene TRBV18; TRBD1 aligns across 8 bases. Germline V gene lookup returns CDR1 KGHSH and CDR2 LQKENI. The CDR3 covers 15 residues. V shed 2 bases, J shed 6 bases, and the junction held 8 bases outside the gene matches. The CDR3 sequence is CASSPETGAGSEAFF. The CDR3 DNA sequence: TGTGCCAGCTCACCAGAGACAGGGGCCGGCTCTGAAGCTTTCTTT.

The rearrangement uses TRBV30 and TRBJ2-7, with D unclear. With 2 bases removed from V and 0 bases from J, the gap between germline ends came to 8 bases. This CDR3 spans 13 amino acids. Germline loops: CDR1 GTSNPN, CDR2 SVGIG (reference sequence). In DNA, the CDR3 is TGTGCCTGGAGTCCCGCGGACTCCTACGAGCAGTACTTC. It yields the protein CAWSPADSYEQYF.

The genes are TRBV7-2 and TRBJ1-4; a possible D gene is TRBD1 (5 bases). Germline V gene sequence: CDR1 SGHTA, CDR2 FQGNSA. V shed 1 base and J shed 7 bases, with 16 bases lying between them. The CDR3 length is 16 residues. CDR3 sequence: CASSLEEQGRSEKLFF. CDR3 coding DNA: TGTGCCAGCAGCTTAGAAGAGCAGGGAAGAAGTGAAAAACTGTTTTTT.

This chain joins TRBV7-6 and TRBJ2-1; 8 positions match TRBD2. The CDR3 extends over 19 amino acids. Germline CDR1 SGHVS, CDR2 FNYEAQ. The V gene end was trimmed by 0 bases and the J gene end by 3 bases; junction bases not matched to a gene: 13. Here the CDR3 DNA reads TGTGCCAGCAGCTTAGCGCTTCCTAGGGCGGGGGGCCACTACAATGAGCAGTTCTTC. Its translation is CASSLALPRAGGHYNEQFF.

This clone showed up just a few times. The chain recombines TRBV7-3 with TRBJ2-2, with D hard to call. The CDR3 spans 15 residues. V shed 5 bases and J shed 7 bases, with 17 bases lying between them. CDR1 SGHTA and CDR2 FQGTGA come from the germline V gene. CDR3 sequence: CASSPIRTASGELFF. The CDR3 DNA follows: TGTGCCAGCAGCCCGATCAGGACCGCCAGCGGGGAGCTGTTTTTT.

This clone was detected a few times. The CDR3 protein is CASSLEWGTYEQYF. The CDR3 DNA reads as TGTGCCAGCAGCTTAGAGTGGGGAACCTACGAGCAGTACTTC. The chain recombines TRBV11-3 with TRBJ2-7; D gene uncertain. CDR1 is SGHNT, CDR2 YENEEA, per germline. The V end lost 0 bases, the J end lost 2 bases, and 8 bases lay between the germline ends. The CDR3 runs to 14 residues.

This chain joins TRBV29-1 and TRBJ2-7; D not certain. Germline loops: CDR1 SQVTM, CDR2 ANQGSEA. The CDR3 has 11 residues. The DNA of the CDR3 is TGCAGTATCTCGAAAGGGTACGAGCAGTACTTC. It encodes CSISKGYEQYF.